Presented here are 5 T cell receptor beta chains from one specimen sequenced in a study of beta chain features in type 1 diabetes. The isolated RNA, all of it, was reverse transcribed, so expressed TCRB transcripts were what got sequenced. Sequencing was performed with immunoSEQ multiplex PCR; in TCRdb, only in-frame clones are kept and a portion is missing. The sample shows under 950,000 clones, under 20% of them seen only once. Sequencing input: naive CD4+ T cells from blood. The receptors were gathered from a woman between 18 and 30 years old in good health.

The CDR3 is CASYPKINSGIYNEQFF. The CDR3 nucleotides read TGTGCCAGCTACCCTAAGATCAATAGCGGGATCTACAATGAGCAGTTCTTC. The rearrangement joins TRBV28 to TRBJ2-1; 8 bases align to TRBD2. The V gene end was trimmed by 8 bases and the J gene end by 3 bases; junction bases not matched to a gene: 15. This CDR3 comprises 17 residues. CDR1 MDHEN and CDR2 SYDVKM come from the germline V gene.

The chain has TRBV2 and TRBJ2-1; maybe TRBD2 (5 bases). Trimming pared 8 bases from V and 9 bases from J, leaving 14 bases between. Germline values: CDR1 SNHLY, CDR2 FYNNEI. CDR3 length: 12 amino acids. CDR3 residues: CASSRRPAEQFF. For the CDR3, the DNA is TGTGCCAGCTCAAGGAGGCCCGCTGAGCAGTTCTTC.

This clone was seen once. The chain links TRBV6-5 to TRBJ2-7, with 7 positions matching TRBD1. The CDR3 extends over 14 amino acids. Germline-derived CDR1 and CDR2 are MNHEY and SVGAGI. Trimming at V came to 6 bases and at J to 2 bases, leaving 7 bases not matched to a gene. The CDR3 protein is CASSKQGIPYEQYF. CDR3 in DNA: TGTGCCAGCAGCAAACAGGGGATTCCCTACGAGCAGTACTTC.

The CDR3 region is CASSLEGGRDQPQHF. CDR3 nucleotide sequence: TGTGCCAGCAGCTTAGAGGGGGGACGTGACCAGCCCCAGCATTTT. This chain uses TRBV7-9 with TRBJ1-5, with D possibly being TRBD1 (6 bases). The CDR3 length is 15 residues. CDR1 and CDR2 from the germline V gene are SEHNR and FQNEAQ (reference sequence). Deletions cut 1 base from V and 7 bases from J, with 14 bases between. Supplemented by reference TRBV7-9 and TRBJ1-5, the full variable domain reads DTGVSQNPRHKITKRGQNVTFRCDPISEHNRLYWYRQTLGQGPEFLTYFQNEAQLEKSRLLSDRFSAERPKGSFSTLEIQRTEQGDSAMYLCASSLEGGRDQPQHFGDGTRLSIL.

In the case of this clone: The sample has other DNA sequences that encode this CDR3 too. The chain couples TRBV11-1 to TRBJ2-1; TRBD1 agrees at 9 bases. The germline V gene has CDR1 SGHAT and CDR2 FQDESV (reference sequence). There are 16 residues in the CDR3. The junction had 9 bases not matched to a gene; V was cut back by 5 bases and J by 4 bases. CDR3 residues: CASSLEDRGIYNEQFF. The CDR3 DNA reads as TGTGCCAGCAGCCTCGAGGACAGGGGAATTTACAATGAGCAGTTCTTC.